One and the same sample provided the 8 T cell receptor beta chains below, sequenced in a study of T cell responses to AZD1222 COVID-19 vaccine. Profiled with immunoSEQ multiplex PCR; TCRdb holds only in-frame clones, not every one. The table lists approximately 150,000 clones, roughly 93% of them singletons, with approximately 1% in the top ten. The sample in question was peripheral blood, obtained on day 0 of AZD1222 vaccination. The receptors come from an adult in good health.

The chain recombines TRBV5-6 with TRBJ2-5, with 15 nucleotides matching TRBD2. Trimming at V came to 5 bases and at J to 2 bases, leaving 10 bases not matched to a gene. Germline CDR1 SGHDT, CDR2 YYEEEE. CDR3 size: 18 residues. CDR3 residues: CASRLGLAGGPGQETQYF. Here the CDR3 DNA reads TGTGCCAGCAGACTAGGACTAGCGGGGGGGCCGGGTCAAGAGACCCAGTACTTC.

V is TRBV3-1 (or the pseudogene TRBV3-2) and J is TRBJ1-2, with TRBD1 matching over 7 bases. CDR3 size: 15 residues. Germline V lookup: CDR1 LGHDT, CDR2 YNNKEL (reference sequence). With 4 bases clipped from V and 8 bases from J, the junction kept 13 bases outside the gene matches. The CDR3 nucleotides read TGTGCCAGCAGCCGTGGGACAGACCTTTCAGGGGGCTACACCTTC. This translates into CASSRGTDLSGGYTF.

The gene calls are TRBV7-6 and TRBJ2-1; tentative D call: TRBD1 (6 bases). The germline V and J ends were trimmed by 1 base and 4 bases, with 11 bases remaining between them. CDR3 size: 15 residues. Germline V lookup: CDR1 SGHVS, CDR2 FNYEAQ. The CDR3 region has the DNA TGTGCCAGCAGCTTAGTTGAAACAGGGTACAATGAGCAGTTCTTC. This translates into CASSLVETGYNEQFF.

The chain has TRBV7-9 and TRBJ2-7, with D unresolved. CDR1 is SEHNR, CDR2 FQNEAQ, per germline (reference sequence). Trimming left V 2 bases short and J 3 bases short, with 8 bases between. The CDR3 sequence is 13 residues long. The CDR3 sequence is CASSLTRYYEQYF. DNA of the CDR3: TGTGCCAGCAGCTTAACTCGGTACTACGAGCAGTACTTC.

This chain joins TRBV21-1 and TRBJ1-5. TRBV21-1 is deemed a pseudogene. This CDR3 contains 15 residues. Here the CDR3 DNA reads TGTGCCAGCAGCAAAGCGTCTTATAGCAATCAGCCCCAGCATTTT. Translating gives CASSKASYSNQPQHF.

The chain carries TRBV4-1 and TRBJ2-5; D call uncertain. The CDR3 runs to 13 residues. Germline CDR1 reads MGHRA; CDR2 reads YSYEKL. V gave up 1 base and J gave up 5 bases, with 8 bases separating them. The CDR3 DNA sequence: TGCGCCAGCAGCCAAGTTCGCCTCGAGACCCAGTACTTC. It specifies CASSQVRLETQYF.

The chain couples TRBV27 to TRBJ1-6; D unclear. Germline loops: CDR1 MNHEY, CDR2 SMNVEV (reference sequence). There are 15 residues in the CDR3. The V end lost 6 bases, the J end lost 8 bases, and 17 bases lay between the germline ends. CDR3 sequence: CASRPTGRWHSPLHF. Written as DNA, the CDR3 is TGTGCCAGCAGGCCTACCGGACGGTGGCATTCACCCCTCCACTTT.

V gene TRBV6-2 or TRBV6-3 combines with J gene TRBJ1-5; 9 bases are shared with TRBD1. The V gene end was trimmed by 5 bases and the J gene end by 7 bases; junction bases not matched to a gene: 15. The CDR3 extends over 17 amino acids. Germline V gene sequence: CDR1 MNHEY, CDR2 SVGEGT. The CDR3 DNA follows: TGTGCCAGCAGTGACTTCCCTGACAGGGGGTCCGGACAGCCCCAGCATTTT. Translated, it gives CASSDFPDRGSGQPQHF.